This T cell receptor (beta chain) derives from a study of cytomegalovirus exposure and HLA in healthy donors. Regarding this clone: The antigen remains undetermined.

Researchers ran the PCR with 60 Vbeta and 13 Jbeta primers. Assay: immunoSEQ multiplex PCR; the TCRdb copy retains only in-frame clones and omits some. The repertoire holds roughly 120,000 clones, with over 70% as singletons. The germline gives CDR1 SGHRS, CDR2 YFSETQ. Germline trimming cut 4 bases from V and 6 bases from J; bases unmatched to any gene: 11. The CDR3 length is 16 residues. Overall study findings and caveats: TCR association rates varied by HLA locus in a later analysis, with DRB1 highest and HLA-C lowest. Cytomegalovirus-associated TCR beta chains were listed, numbering roughly 150.

The clonotype was recovered from a woman aged 40 to 49 in good health and CMV-seropositive. V usage is TRBV5-1 and J usage is TRBJ2-1; TRBD2 matches at 9 bases. The specimen sequenced was PBMCs. As DNA, the CDR3 is TGCGCCAGCAGCCCCGAAGGGCGGGAGGGCGTCAATGAGCAGTTCTTC. Translation gives CASSPEGREGVNEQFF. Based on the CDR3 plus reference TRBV5-1 and TRBJ2-1, the full variable domain is KAGVTQTPRYLIKTRGQQVTLSCSPISGHRSVSWYQQTPGQGLQFLFEYFSETQRNKGNFPGRFSGRQFSNSRSEMNVSTLELGDSALYLCASSPEGREGVNEQFFGPGTRLTVL.